Below are 4 T cell receptor beta chains sequenced from a single sample in a study of beta chain features in type 1 diabetes. TCRB transcripts that were expressed got sequenced, as all of the isolated RNA had been reverse transcribed. Assay: immunoSEQ multiplex PCR; the TCRdb copy retains only in-frame clones and omits some. The profile shows about 150,000 clones, about 7.9% of them singletons. These receptors have no identified antigens. Study-wide findings and caveats: Significant though moderate, a shortening of TCRB CDR3s appeared in all four CD4+ subsets of Type 1 diabetes patients.

Sequencing input: central memory CD4+ T cells from blood. The receptors were gathered from a man aged 18 to 29 with type 1 diabetes.

A few counts support this clone. V and J are TRBV6-5 and TRBJ1-1, with D tentatively TRBD1 (6 bases). Trimming left V 6 bases short and J 3 bases short, with 14 bases between. The CDR3 runs to 14 residues. CDR1 and CDR2 from the germline V gene are MNHEY and SVGAGI. CDR3: CASSKQGWDTEAFF. CDR3 bases: TGTGCCAGCAGCAAACAGGGTTGGGACACTGAAGCTTTCTTT.

The chain uses TRBV28 and TRBJ2-5; a possible D gene is TRBD2 (5 bases). Deletions cut 4 bases from V and 6 bases from J, with 18 bases between. Germline values: CDR1 MDHEN, CDR2 SYDVKM. The length of the CDR3 is 15 residues. This CDR3 is CASSWRTVIGQTQYF. CDR3 bases: TGTGCCAGCAGTTGGCGGACTGTGATCGGGCAGACCCAGTACTTC.

The J gene is TRBJ1-2, the V gene TRBV21-1. TRBV21-1 is recorded as a pseudogene. The CDR3 covers 13 residues. The CDR3 reads CASSKEEANGYTF. The CDR3 region has the DNA TGTGCCAGCAGCAAGGAGGAAGCAAATGGCTACACCTTC.

The chain joins TRBV4-1 to TRBJ2-5; TRBD2 matches at 10 bases. Germline-derived CDR1 and CDR2 are MGHRA and YSYEKL. The CDR3 is made up of 16 amino acids. Trimming took 1 base from V and 2 from J; bases not matched to a gene: 4. Here the CDR3 reads CASSQVKAGGQETQYF. The CDR3 nucleotides read TGCGCCAGCAGCCAAGTAAAAGCGGGGGGGCAAGAGACCCAGTACTTC.